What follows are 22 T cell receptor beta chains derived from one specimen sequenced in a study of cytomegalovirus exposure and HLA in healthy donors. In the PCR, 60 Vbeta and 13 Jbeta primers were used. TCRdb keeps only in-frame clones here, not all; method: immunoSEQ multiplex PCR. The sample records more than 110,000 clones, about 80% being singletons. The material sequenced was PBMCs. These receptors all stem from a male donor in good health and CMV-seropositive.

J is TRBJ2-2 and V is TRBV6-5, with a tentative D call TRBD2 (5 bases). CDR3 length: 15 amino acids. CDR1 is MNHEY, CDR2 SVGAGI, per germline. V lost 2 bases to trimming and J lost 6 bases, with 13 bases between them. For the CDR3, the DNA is TGTGCCAGCAGTTACACCACTAGGTCCCCCGGGGAGCTGTTTTTT. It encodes CASSYTTRSPGELFF.

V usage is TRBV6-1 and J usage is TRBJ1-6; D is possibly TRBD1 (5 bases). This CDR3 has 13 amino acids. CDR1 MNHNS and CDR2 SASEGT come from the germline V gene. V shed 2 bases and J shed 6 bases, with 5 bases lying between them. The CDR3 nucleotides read TGTGCCAGCAGTGAAAGGGGTAATTCACCCCTCCACTTT. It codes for CASSERGNSPLHF.

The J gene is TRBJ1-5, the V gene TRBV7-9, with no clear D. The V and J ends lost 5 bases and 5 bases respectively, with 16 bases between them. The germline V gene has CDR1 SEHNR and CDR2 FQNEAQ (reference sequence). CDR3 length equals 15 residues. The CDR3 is CASSPPGGKDQPQHF. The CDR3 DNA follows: TGTGCCAGCAGCCCCCCGGGAGGAAAAGATCAGCCCCAGCATTTT.

CDR3 nucleotides: TGTGCCAGCAGCTCCGACAGGGTCTACGAGCAGTACTTC. Its protein product is CASSSDRVYEQYF. The chain carries TRBV7-8 and TRBJ2-7, with 7 bases matching TRBD1. CDR3 size: 13 residues. V gave up 4 bases and J gave up 3 bases; unmatched junction bases: 3. Germline CDR1 SGHVS, CDR2 FQNEAQ.

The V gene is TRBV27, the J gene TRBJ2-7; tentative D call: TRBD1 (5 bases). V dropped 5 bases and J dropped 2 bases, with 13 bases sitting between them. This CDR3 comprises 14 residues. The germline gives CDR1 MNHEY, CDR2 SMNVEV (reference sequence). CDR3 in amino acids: CASSPTTAAYEQYF. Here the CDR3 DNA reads TGTGCCAGCAGTCCCACGACAGCTGCCTACGAGCAGTACTTC.

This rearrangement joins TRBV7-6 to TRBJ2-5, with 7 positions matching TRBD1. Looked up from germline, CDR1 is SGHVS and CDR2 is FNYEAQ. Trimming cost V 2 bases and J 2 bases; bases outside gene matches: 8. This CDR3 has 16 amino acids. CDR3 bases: TGTGCCAGCAGCTTATCTGGGACAGCCTCTCAAGAGACCCAGTACTTC. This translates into CASSLSGTASQETQYF.

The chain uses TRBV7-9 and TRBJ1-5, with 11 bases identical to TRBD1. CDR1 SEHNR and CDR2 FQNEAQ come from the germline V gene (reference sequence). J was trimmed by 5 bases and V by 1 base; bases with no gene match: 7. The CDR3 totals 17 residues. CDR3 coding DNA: TGTGCCAGCAGCTTAGGGGTTGGGACAGGGGGACATCAGCCCCAGCATTTT. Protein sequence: CASSLGVGTGGHQPQHF.

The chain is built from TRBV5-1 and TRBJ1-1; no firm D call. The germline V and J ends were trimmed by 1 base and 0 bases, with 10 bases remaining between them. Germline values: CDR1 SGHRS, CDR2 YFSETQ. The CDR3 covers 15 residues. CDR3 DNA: TGCGCCAGCAGCTTGTGGGCAGACATGAACACTGAAGCTTTCTTT. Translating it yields CASSLWADMNTEAFF.

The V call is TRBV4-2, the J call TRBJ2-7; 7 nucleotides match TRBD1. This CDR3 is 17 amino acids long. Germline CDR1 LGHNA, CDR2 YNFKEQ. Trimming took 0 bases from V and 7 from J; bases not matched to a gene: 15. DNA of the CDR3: TGTGCCAGCAGCCAAGATGACGGGACAGCCTCACGGAGGGAGCAGTACTTC. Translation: CASSQDDGTASRREQYF.

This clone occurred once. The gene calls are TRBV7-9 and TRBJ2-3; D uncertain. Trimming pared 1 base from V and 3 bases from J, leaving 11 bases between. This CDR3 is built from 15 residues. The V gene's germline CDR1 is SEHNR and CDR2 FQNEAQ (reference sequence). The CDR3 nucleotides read TGTGCCAGCAGCTTAGGGGTAGCTCTTACAGATACGCAGTATTTT. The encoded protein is CASSLGVALTDTQYF. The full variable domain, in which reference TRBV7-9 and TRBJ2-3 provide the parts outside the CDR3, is DTGVSQNPRHKITKRGQNVTFRCDPISEHNRLYWYRQTLGQGPEFLTYFQNEAQLEKSRLLSDRFSAERPKGSFSTLEIQRTEQGDSAMYLCASSLGVALTDTQYFGPGTRLTVL.

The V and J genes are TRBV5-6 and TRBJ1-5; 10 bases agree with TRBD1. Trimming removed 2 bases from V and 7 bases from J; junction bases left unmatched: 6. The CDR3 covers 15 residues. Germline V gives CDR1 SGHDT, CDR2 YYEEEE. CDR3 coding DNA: TGTGCCAGCAGCTTCCGACAGGGGGCCGGACAGCCCCAGCATTTT. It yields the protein CASSFRQGAGQPQHF.

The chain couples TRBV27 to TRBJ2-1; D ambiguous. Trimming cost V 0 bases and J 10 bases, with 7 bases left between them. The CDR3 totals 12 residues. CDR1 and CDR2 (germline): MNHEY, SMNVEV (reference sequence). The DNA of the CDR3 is TGTGCCAGCAGTTTATCGAGACAAGAGCAGTTCTTC. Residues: CASSLSRQEQFF.

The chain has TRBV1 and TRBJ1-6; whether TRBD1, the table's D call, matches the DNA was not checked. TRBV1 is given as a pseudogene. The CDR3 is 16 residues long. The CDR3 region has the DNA TGCACCAGCAGCCAAGAGACAGTGCCTGAGAATTCACCCCTCCACTTT. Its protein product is CTSSQETVPENSPLHF.

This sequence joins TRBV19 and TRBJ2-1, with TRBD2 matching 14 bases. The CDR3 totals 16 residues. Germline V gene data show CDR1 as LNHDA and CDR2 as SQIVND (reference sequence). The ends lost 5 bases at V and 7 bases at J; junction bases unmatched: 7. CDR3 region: CASSVGTSGRWNEQFF. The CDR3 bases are TGTGCCAGTAGTGTCGGGACTAGCGGGAGATGGAATGAGCAGTTCTTC.

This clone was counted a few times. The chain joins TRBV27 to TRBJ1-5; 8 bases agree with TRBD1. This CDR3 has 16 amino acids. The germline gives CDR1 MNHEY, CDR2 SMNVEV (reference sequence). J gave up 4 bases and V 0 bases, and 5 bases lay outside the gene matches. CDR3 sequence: CASSLSRDRTNQPQHF. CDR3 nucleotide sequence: TGTGCCAGCAGTTTATCGCGGGACAGGACTAATCAGCCCCAGCATTTT.

CDR3 region: CATSRDTLAYEQYF. The CDR3 DNA sequence: TGTGCCACCAGCAGAGATACCCTAGCCTACGAGCAGTACTTC. The rearrangement uses TRBV15 and TRBJ2-7; unclear D gene. The V end lost 0 bases, the J end lost 2 bases, and 8 bases lay between the germline ends. Looked up from germline, CDR1 is LNHNV and CDR2 is YYDKDF (reference sequence). The CDR3 is made up of 14 amino acids.

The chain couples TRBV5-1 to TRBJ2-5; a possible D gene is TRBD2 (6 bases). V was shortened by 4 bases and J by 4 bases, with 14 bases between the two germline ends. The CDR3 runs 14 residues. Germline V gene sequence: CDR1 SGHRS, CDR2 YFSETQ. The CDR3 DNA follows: TGCGCCAGCAGCCTGCGGGACCCCCGAGAGACCCAGTACTTC. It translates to CASSLRDPRETQYF. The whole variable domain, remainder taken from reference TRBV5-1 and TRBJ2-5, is KAGVTQTPRYLIKTRGQQVTLSCSPISGHRSVSWYQQTPGQGLQFLFEYFSETQRNKGNFPGRFSGRQFSNSRSEMNVSTLELGDSALYLCASSLRDPRETQYFGPGTRLLVL.

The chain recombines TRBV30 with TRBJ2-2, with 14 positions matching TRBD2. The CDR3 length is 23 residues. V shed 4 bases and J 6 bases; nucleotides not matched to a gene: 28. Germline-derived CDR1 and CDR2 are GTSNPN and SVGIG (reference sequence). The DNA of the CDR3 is TGTGCCTGGAACGTGGGGACAGGGCCGGGACTAGCGGGAGTAGGGGTCGGGGCCGGGGAGCTGTTTTTT. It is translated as CAWNVGTGPGLAGVGVGAGELFF.

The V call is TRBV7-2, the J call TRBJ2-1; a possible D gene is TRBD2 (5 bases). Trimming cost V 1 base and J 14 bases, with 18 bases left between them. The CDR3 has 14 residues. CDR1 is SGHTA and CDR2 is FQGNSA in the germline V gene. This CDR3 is CASSLGEHLETKFF. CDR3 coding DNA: TGTGCCAGCAGCTTAGGGGAACACCTAGAGACTAAGTTCTTC. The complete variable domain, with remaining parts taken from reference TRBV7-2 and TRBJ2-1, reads GAGVSQSPSNKVTEKGKDVELRCDPISGHTALYWYRQSLGQGLEFLIYFQGNSAPDKSGLPSDRFSAERTGGSVSTLTIQRTQQEDSAVYLCASSLGEHLETKFFGPGTRLTVL.

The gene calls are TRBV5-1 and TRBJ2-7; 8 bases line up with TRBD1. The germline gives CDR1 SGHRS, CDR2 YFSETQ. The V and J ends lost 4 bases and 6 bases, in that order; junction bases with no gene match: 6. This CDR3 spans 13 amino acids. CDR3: CASSPGQGIEQYF. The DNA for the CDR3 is TGCGCCAGCAGCCCCGGACAGGGTATCGAGCAGTACTTC.

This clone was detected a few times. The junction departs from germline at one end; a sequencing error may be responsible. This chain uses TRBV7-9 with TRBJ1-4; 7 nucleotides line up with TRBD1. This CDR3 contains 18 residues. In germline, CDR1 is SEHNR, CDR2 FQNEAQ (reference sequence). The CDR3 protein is CSSSPRDSRLLTNEKLFF. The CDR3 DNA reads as TGTTCCAGCAGCCCCCGGGACAGTCGTTTGTTGACTAATGAAAAACTGTTTTTT. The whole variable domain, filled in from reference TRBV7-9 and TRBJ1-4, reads DTGVSQNPRHKITKRGQNVTFRCDPISEHNRLYWYRQTLGQGPEFLTYFQNEAQLEKSRLLSDRFSAERPKGSFSTLEIQRTEQGDSAMYLCSSSPRDSRLLTNEKLFFGSGTQLSVL.

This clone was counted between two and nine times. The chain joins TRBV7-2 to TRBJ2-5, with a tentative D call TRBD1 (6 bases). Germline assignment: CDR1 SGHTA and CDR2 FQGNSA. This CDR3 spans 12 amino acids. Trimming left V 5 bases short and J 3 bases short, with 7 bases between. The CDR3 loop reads CASSRQEETQYF. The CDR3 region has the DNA TGTGCCAGCAGCCGACAGGAAGAGACCCAGTACTTC.